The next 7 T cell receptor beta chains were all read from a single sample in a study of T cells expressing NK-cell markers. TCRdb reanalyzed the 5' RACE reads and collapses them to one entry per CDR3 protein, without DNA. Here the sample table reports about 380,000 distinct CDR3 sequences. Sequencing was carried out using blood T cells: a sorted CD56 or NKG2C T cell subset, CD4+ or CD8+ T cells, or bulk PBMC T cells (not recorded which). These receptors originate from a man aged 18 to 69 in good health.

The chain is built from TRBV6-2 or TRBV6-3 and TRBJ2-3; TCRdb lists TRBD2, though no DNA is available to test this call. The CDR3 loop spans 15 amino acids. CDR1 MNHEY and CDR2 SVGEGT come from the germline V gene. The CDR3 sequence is CAISRRRSSTDTQYF.

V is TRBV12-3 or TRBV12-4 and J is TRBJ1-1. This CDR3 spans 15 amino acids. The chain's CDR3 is CASSLGTFFNTEAFF.

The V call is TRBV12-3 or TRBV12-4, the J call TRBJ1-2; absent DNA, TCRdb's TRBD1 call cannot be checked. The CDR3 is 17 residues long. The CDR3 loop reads CASSSGGKTNPTDRVSF.

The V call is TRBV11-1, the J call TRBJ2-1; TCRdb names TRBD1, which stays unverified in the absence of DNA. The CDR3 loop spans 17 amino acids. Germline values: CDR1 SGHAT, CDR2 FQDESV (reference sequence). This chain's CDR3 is CASTAATGTGYLNEQFF.

This CDR3 is CASSSPIAQNYNEQFF. The chain couples TRBV6-2 or TRBV6-3 to TRBJ2-1. The CDR3 spans 16 residues. CDR1 is MNHEY, CDR2 SVGEGT, per germline.

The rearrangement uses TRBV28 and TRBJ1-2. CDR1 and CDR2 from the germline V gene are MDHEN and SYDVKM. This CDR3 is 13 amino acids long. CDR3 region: CASSLEGKYGYTF.

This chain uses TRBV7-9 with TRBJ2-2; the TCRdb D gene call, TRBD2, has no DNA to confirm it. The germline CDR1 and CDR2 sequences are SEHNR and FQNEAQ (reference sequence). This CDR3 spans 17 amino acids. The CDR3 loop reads CASRPRDSIANTGELFF.